This passage covers 26 T cell receptor beta chains from one sample sequenced in a study of CD8+CD57+ T cells in acquired aplastic anemia. CD8+CD57+ cell expansion, shown by flow cytometry, had occurred in the patients selected for sequencing. TCR beta VDJ and CDR3 profiles were obtained from a genomic DNA template. TCRdb re-called the reads through MiXCR, storing one row per CDR3 protein. The top ten hold about an eighth of the sample, which has 150,000 or so distinct CDR3 sequences, about 50% seen once. The sequenced material came from sorted CD4+, CD8+, or CD8+CD57+ T cells (not recorded which) from PBMCs. These receptors all stem from a human donor with aplastic anemia.

The V gene is TRBV7-2, the J gene TRBJ1-6, with unresolved D. Trimming left V 3 bases short and J 7 bases short, with 13 bases between. The germline V gene encodes CDR1 SGHTA and CDR2 FQGNSA. The CDR3 loop spans 15 amino acids. CDR3 nucleotides: TGTGCCAGCAGCTTTTCGACTCTGGGGAATTCACCCCTCCACTTT. Residues: CASSFSTLGNSPLHF. The whole variable domain, filled in from reference TRBV7-2 and TRBJ1-6, reads GAGVSQSPSNKVTEKGKDVELRCDPISGHTALYWYRQSLGQGLEFLIYFQGNSAPDKSGLPSDRFSAERTGGSVSTLTIQRTQQEDSAVYLCASSFSTLGNSPLHFGNGTRLTVT.

Of note for this clonotype: A much larger clone differs from this one at a single base, so this may be a read error. The chain joins TRBV4-2 to TRBJ2-4; D is possibly TRBD1 (7 bases). The germline V gene encodes CDR1 LGHNA and CDR2 YNFKEQ. The CDR3 consists of 16 residues. The CDR3 loop reads CASSRGTDRAKNTQYF. The CDR3 DNA reads as TGTGCCAGCAGCCGCGGGACAGATCGAGCCAAAAACACTCAGTACTTC.

The table lists this clonotype with a count of one. The CDR3 DNA is TGTGCCAGCAGCAACGTCCCAGGGAATCCCTCCTACGAGCAGTACTTC. Protein: CASSNVPGNPSYEQYF. This chain joins TRBV7-6 and TRBJ2-7, with TRBD1 as a possible D gene (5 bases). CDR1 is SGHVS and CDR2 is FNYEAQ in the germline V gene. The CDR3 is made up of 16 amino acids. V dropped 5 bases and J dropped 0 bases, with 17 bases sitting between them. The whole variable domain, filled in from reference TRBV7-6 and TRBJ2-7, reads GAGVSQSPRYKVTKRGQDVALRCDPISGHVSLYWYRQALGQGPEFLTYFNYEAQQDKSGLPNDRFSAERPEGSISTLTIQRTEQRDSAMYRCASSNVPGNPSYEQYFGPGTRLTVT.

This clonotype was counted at least ten times. The chain links TRBV10-2 to TRBJ2-3; D gene unclear. Germline V gene sequence: CDR1 WSHSY, CDR2 SAAADI. V lost 1 base and J 3 bases, leaving 5 bases between the germline ends. This CDR3 region has 13 residues. CDR3 sequence (DNA): TGCGCCAGCAGTGAGTTCGGGACAGATACGCAGTATTTT. This codes for CASSEFGTDTQYF.

This clonotype was seen at least ten times. This chain joins TRBV10-3 and TRBJ2-7, with 8 bases aligning to TRBD1. Losses at the gene ends were 0 bases for V and 4 bases for J; bases not matched to a gene: 5. This CDR3 is 15 amino acids long. The germline gives CDR1 ENHRY, CDR2 SYGVKD. This CDR3 is CAISESAGGTYEQYF. As DNA, the CDR3 is TGTGCCATCAGTGAGTCCGCAGGGGGCACATACGAGCAGTACTTC.

V usage is TRBV7-2 and J usage is TRBJ2-1, with D tentatively TRBD1 (5 bases). Per the germline V gene, CDR1 is SGHTA and CDR2 is FQGNSA. Trimming removed 2 bases from V and 5 bases from J, with 7 bases in between. This CDR3 has 13 residues. CDR3 protein: CASSLQGNNEQFF. CDR3 coding DNA: TGTGCCAGCAGCTTACAGGGTAACAATGAGCAGTTCTTC.

The J gene is TRBJ2-2, the V gene TRBV4-1; a possible D gene is TRBD2 (6 bases). Trimming took 3 bases from V and 5 from J, leaving 7 bases between them. The CDR3 contains 13 residues. Germline V gene data show CDR1 as MGHRA and CDR2 as YSYEKL. CDR3 amino acids: CASSHGGTGELFF. CDR3 DNA: TGCGCCAGCAGCCATGGGGGGACCGGGGAGCTGTTTTTT.

V usage is TRBV19 and J usage is TRBJ2-5; 10 bases agree with TRBD2. Germline loops: CDR1 LNHDA, CDR2 SQIVND (reference sequence). This CDR3 contains 16 residues. Unmatched junction bases numbered 4, after V lost 3 bases and J lost 0 bases. Here the CDR3 DNA reads TGTGCCAGTAGTATGAGGACTAGCGGCTACCAAGAGACCCAGTACTTC. Translated, it gives CASSMRTSGYQETQYF.

The chain employs TRBV7-9 and TRBJ1-1; maybe TRBD1 (5 bases). The germline V gene has CDR1 SEHNR and CDR2 FQNEAQ (reference sequence). V was shortened by 9 bases and J by 1 base, with 12 bases between the two germline ends. CDR3 length equals 13 residues. The CDR3 coding sequence is TGTGCCAGTGTCGGGGGGGGGAACACTGAAGCTTTCTTT. Its translation: CASVGGGNTEAFF.

The CDR3 bases are TGTGCCAGCAGTTACTCGCGGCAGTCCTACTATGGCTACACCTTC. Translating gives CASSYSRQSYYGYTF. V is TRBV6-5 and J is TRBJ1-2; D gene uncertain. The CDR3 is made up of 15 amino acids. Trimming cost V 0 bases and J 3 bases, with 11 bases left between them. Germline lookup yields CDR1 MNHEY and CDR2 SVGAGI.

This chain uses TRBV7-9 with TRBJ1-4; the D gene is possibly TRBD1 (6 bases). This CDR3 has 15 residues. Trimming removed 5 bases at V and 3 bases at J, with 13 bases between. The germline CDR1 and CDR2 sequences are SEHNR and FQNEAQ (reference sequence). The CDR3 reads CASSLGRTANEKLFF. The DNA for the CDR3 is TGTGCCAGCAGCCTGGGGAGGACAGCTAATGAAAAACTGTTTTTT.

This clonotype has more than one count but fewer than ten. A much larger clone differs from this one at a single base, so this may be a read error. Likely a read error: the CDR3 ends without its conserved phenylalanine or tryptophan. The chain combines TRBV10-2 with TRBJ2-2, with 7 bases that match TRBD1. CDR1 is WSHSY and CDR2 is SAAADI in the germline V gene. V lost 6 bases and J lost 6; bases outside the gene matches: 4. The CDR3 covers 13 residues. DNA of the CDR3: TGCGCCAGCAGGGACAGGATCGCCGGGGAGCTGTTTCTT. Residues: CASRDRIAGELFL.

The table lists this clonotype with a few counts. V and J are TRBV29-1 and TRBJ2-7; tentatively, D is TRBD1 (6 bases). The length of the CDR3 is 13 residues. Germline V gene sequence: CDR1 SQVTM, CDR2 ANQGSEA. Trimming removed 0 bases from V and 7 bases from J, with 13 bases in between. CDR3 amino acids: CSVEDPPGVEQYF. DNA for the CDR3: TGCAGCGTTGAAGATCCCCCAGGGGTAGAGCAGTACTTC.

This chain joins TRBV6-4 and TRBJ1-2; 7 bases are shared with TRBD1. This CDR3 has 18 residues. From germline, CDR1 is MRHNA and CDR2 SNTAGT. With V trimmed by 0 bases and J by 4 bases, 14 bases remained unmatched. The CDR3 DNA is TGTGCCAGCAGTGACTCCGAGGGGGCCGGGGGCGCTTTCTATGGCTACACCTTC. It yields the protein CASSDSEGAGGAFYGYTF.

This clonotype has a count of ten or more. V is TRBV11-2 and J is TRBJ2-1; 11 nucleotides agree with TRBD2. The CDR3 runs 15 residues. Germline V gene lookup returns CDR1 SGHAT and CDR2 FQNNGV. V lost 4 bases and J lost 6; bases outside the gene matches: 5. In DNA form, the CDR3 reads TGTGCCAGCAGCTCCTGGACTAGCGGGTCCAATGAGCAGTTCTTC. This gives the protein CASSSWTSGSNEQFF.

The rearrangement joins TRBV7-6 to TRBJ1-3, with 11 bases that match TRBD1. The CDR3 runs to 15 residues. Germline values: CDR1 SGHVS, CDR2 FNYEAQ. Trimming removed 4 bases from V and 3 bases from J; junction bases left unmatched: 2. In DNA form, the CDR3 reads TGTGCCAGCAGCTGGACAGGGGGCGTTGGAAACACCATATATTTT. Translating it yields CASSWTGGVGNTIYF.

This sequence joins TRBV25-1 and TRBJ2-5; D is perhaps TRBD1 or TRBD2 (6 bases each). The CDR3 sequence is 13 residues long. The V end lost 7 bases, the J end lost 5 bases, and 14 bases lay between the germline ends. The germline V gene encodes CDR1 MGHDK and CDR2 SYGVNS. The CDR3 DNA reads as TGTGCCAGCACCAACGTAGGGGGGGAGACCCAGTACTTC. Amino acid sequence: CASTNVGGETQYF.

The rearrangement joins TRBV12-3 or TRBV12-4 to TRBJ1-1; tentatively, D is TRBD1 (5 bases). The CDR3 extends over 11 amino acids. V shed 6 bases and J shed 8 bases, with 10 bases lying between them. The chain's CDR3 is CASSHEGEAFF. The CDR3 DNA follows: TGTGCCAGCAGCCACGAGGGGGAAGCTTTCTTT.

In this sample, this clonotype turned up many times. The chain links TRBV7-8 to TRBJ1-3, with D perhaps matching TRBD1 (5 bases). Trimming left V 2 bases short and J 0 bases short, with 14 bases between. Per the germline V gene, CDR1 is SGHVS and CDR2 is FQNEAQ. CDR3 length: 17 residues. The DNA of the CDR3 is TGTGCCAGCAGCTTAAAGAGGGGAAAGGACTCTGGAAACACCATATATTTT. It encodes CASSLKRGKDSGNTIYF.

The J gene is TRBJ2-1, the V gene TRBV24-1; no firm D call. The V end was cut by 9 bases, the J end by 5 bases, with 10 bases between. Germline CDR1 KGHDR, CDR2 SFDVKD. The CDR3 has 12 residues. CDR3 residues: CATSRQDNEQFF. The CDR3 nucleotides read TGTGCCACCTCGAGACAAGACAATGAGCAGTTCTTC.

This clonotype was counted ten times or more. The chain recombines TRBV7-9 with TRBJ2-5; 9 bases fit TRBD1. After removal of 2 bases from V and 2 bases from J, the junction contained 6 bases not matched to a gene. CDR3 size: 16 residues. Germline CDR1 reads SEHNR; CDR2 reads FQNEAQ (reference sequence). In DNA form, the CDR3 reads TGTGCCAGCAGCTTAAGACTCGACAGGGGGCAAGAGACCCAGTACTTC. Translating it yields CASSLRLDRGQETQYF.

The chain combines TRBV7-8 with TRBJ2-3, with a tentative D call TRBD1 (5 bases). V lost 2 bases and J lost 8, with 8 bases in between. The germline V gene encodes CDR1 SGHVS and CDR2 FQNEAQ. The CDR3 is 12 amino acids. CDR3: CASSLRGPTQYF. CDR3 in DNA: TGTGCCAGCAGCTTAAGGGGTCCTACGCAGTATTTT.

This chain joins TRBV7-6 and TRBJ2-6; 8 positions match TRBD1. Germline V gene sequence: CDR1 SGHVS, CDR2 FNYEAQ. V trimming: 1 base; J trimming: 0 bases; junction bases outside the gene matches: 8. This CDR3 has 19 amino acids. CDR3 residues: CASSLDSGTGYSGANVLTF. In DNA, the CDR3 is TGTGCCAGCAGCTTAGATTCGGGGACAGGATACTCTGGGGCCAACGTCCTGACTTTC.

The V and J genes are TRBV9 and TRBJ1-2; D ambiguous. The CDR3 has 13 amino acids. Germline values: CDR1 SGDLS, CDR2 YYNGEE. Trimming shortened V by 0 bases and J by 7 bases, and 10 bases separated the two germline ends. The DNA for the CDR3 is TGTGCCAGCAGCGTAGCCGATTTAGGTGGCTACACCTTC. Its protein product is CASSVADLGGYTF.

This clonotype was seen repeatedly, ten times or more. The chain combines TRBV7-9 with TRBJ2-1; D not certain. Trimming took 1 base from V and 8 from J, leaving 0 bases between them. The CDR3 is 10 amino acids. Germline-derived CDR1 and CDR2 are SEHNR and FQNEAQ (reference sequence). DNA of the CDR3: TGTGCCAGCAGCTTAGATGAGCAGTTCTTC. Its translation: CASSLDEQFF.

Note on this clonotype: An end of the junction differs from the germline gene, which may be a read error. The V gene is TRBV10-2, the J gene TRBJ2-1, with 13 bases identical to TRBD2. Germline lookup yields CDR1 WSHSY and CDR2 SAAADI. This CDR3 region has 15 residues. The CDR3 region is CASSSGTSGINGQFF. The CDR3 DNA reads TGCGCCAGCAGTTCAGGGACTAGCGGGATTAATGGGCAGTTCTTC.